A single sample gave rise to the 30 T cell receptor beta chains below, sequenced in a study of T cells in Graves' hyperthyroidism and ophthalmopathy. TCR beta CDR3 regions were amplified from RNA transcripts. HTBI primers were used for first-round RT-PCR of the TCR CDR3. TCRdb itself ran the multiplex PCR reads through MiXCR, one entry per CDR3 protein. The data contain fewer than 900,000 distinct CDR3 sequences, about 19% of them singletons. The sequenced material came from blood. All receptors derive from a woman aged 50 to 65 with Graves' hyperthyroidism that later progressed to Graves' ophthalmopathy.

The chain links TRBV12-3 or TRBV12-4 to TRBJ1-5; D remains ambiguous. The CDR3 is 15 amino acids. V lost 5 bases and J 7 bases, leaving 18 bases between the germline ends. CDR3 DNA: TGTGCCAGCAGTCCGCACCGCTCAAACGGGCAGCCCCAGCATTTT. Its translation: CASSPHRSNGQPQHF.

This clonotype appeared many times. This chain links TRBV2 with TRBJ1-2, with TRBD1 identical over 7 bases. Germline values: CDR1 SNHLY, CDR2 FYNNEI. With V trimmed by 8 bases and J by 4 bases, 13 bases remained unmatched. This CDR3 has 15 amino acids. In DNA, the CDR3 is TGTGCCAGCGCCCAAGGGGACAGCTGGTTCTATGGCTACACCTTC. Amino acid sequence: CASAQGDSWFYGYTF.

This sequence joins TRBV20-1 and TRBJ1-6; weak D call: TRBD1 (6 bases). CDR3 length equals 18 residues. Germline-derived CDR1 and CDR2 are DFQATT and SNEGSKA (reference sequence). The germline V and J ends were trimmed by 0 bases and 0 bases, with 15 bases remaining between them. The DNA for the CDR3 is TGCAGTGCTAGAGATCGCCCACAGGGAGGCTCCTATAATTCACCCCTCCACTTT. This encodes CSARDRPQGGSYNSPLHF.

This clonotype has ten or more counts. The chain has TRBV30 and TRBJ1-5; no clear D. Trimming took 0 bases from V and 3 from J, leaving 12 bases between them. This CDR3 has 15 residues. Germline V lookup: CDR1 GTSNPN, CDR2 SVGIG (reference sequence). The CDR3 DNA follows: TGTGCCTGGAGTGTAGGGATTGGGATCAATCAGCCCCAGCATTTT. It specifies CAWSVGIGINQPQHF.

This clonotype was recorded many times. V and J are TRBV7-8 and TRBJ2-2; D not resolved. The CDR3 runs 15 residues. Trimming took off 6 bases at V and 4 bases at J, with 15 bases between the two ends. Germline V gives CDR1 SGHVS, CDR2 FQNEAQ. The CDR3 DNA reads TGTGCCAGCAGTCTAGGGTGGACCAGCACCGGGGAGCTGTTTTTT. Its protein product is CASSLGWTSTGELFF.

This clonotype was seen repeatedly, ten times or more. The V gene is TRBV5-1, the J gene TRBJ1-1; no clear D gene. Germline assignment: CDR1 SGHRS and CDR2 YFSETQ. There are 16 residues in the CDR3. V gave up 0 bases and J gave up 9 bases, with 21 bases separating them. The CDR3 DNA reads as TGCGCCAGCAGCTTGGACTCCGGGTCGTACGATCGAAAAGCTTTCTTT. Encoded protein: CASSLDSGSYDRKAFF.

The sample holds a few counts of this clonotype. This rearrangement joins TRBV12-3 or TRBV12-4 to TRBJ2-3; D may be TRBD1 (5 bases). CDR3 size: 13 residues. V shed 5 bases and J shed 4 bases, with 10 bases lying between them. CDR3 region: CASSQGVADTQYF. The CDR3, as DNA: TGTGCCAGCAGTCAGGGTGTTGCAGATACGCAGTATTTT.

The chain recombines TRBV27 with TRBJ2-3, with D possibly being TRBD1 (6 bases). This CDR3 has 14 amino acids. Trimming took 7 bases from V and 1 from J, leaving 12 bases between them. CDR1 MNHEY and CDR2 SMNVEV come from the germline V gene (reference sequence). The CDR3 nucleotides read TGTGCCAGCAAACAGGGTCCCGGCACAGATACGCAGTATTTT. It codes for CASKQGPGTDTQYF.

This clonotype has just a few counts. The chain recombines TRBV3-1 with TRBJ1-5; 10 bases fit TRBD1. This CDR3 region has 17 residues. Looked up from germline, CDR1 is LGHDT and CDR2 is YNNKEL (reference sequence). With V trimmed by 5 bases and J by 5 bases, 12 bases remained unmatched. The CDR3 DNA is TGTGCCAGCAGCAAGACAGGGGGCTGGAAAGAGGATCAGCCCCAGCATTTT. Translated: CASSKTGGWKEDQPQHF.

This chain connects TRBV4-2 to TRBJ2-1; 7 positions agree with TRBD1. Per the germline V gene, CDR1 is LGHNA and CDR2 is YNFKEQ. The junction had 11 bases not matched to a gene; V was cut back by 4 bases and J by 8 bases. The CDR3 length is 15 residues. CDR3 coding DNA: TGTGCCAGCAGCCGAACAGGGGCGTTAAGCCATGAGCAGTTCTTC. Amino acids: CASSRTGALSHEQFF.

On this clonotype itself: At one boundary the junction diverges from the germline segment, which might be a read error. The chain is built from TRBV2 and TRBJ2-2, with D hard to call. Germline CDR1 SNHLY, CDR2 FYNNEI. This CDR3 has 13 amino acids. CDR3 region: CASSKASSGELFF. The CDR3 DNA is TGTGCCAGCAGTAAAGCTAGTTCCGGGGAGCTGTTTTTT.

This chain links TRBV9 with TRBJ1-1; D call uncertain. V was clipped by 3 bases and J by 0 bases, with 12 bases between them. The V gene's germline CDR1 is SGDLS and CDR2 YYNGEE. The CDR3 runs 15 residues. For the CDR3, the DNA is TGTGCCAGCAGCGCGATCGGAACCTTGAACACTGAAGCTTTCTTT. Protein: CASSAIGTLNTEAFF.

This clonotype was counted a few times. This chain uses TRBV20-1 with TRBJ1-4; a possible D gene is TRBD1 (6 bases). V was clipped by 1 base and J by 8 bases, with 23 bases between them. The V gene's germline CDR1 is DFQATT and CDR2 SNEGSKA (reference sequence). The CDR3 is made up of 17 amino acids. The chain's CDR3 is CSARGIIGRGMGEKLFF. The CDR3, as DNA: TGCAGTGCTAGAGGGATTATCGGAAGGGGGATGGGGGAAAAACTGTTTTTT.

This clonotype was detected ten times or more. V gene TRBV20-1 combines with J gene TRBJ1-1; 10 nucleotides match TRBD1. Trimming removed 6 bases from V and 7 bases from J; junction bases left unmatched: 17. This CDR3 spans 16 amino acids. In germline, CDR1 is DFQATT, CDR2 SNEGSKA (reference sequence). Here the CDR3 DNA reads TGCAGTGCCTCACCGTCGCGACAGGGGGCCTGGGGTGAAGCTTTCTTT. This gives the protein CSASPSRQGAWGEAFF.

This clonotype was seen ten or more times. The chain links TRBV5-1 to TRBJ1-1; 9 bases match TRBD1. Germline loops: CDR1 SGHRS, CDR2 YFSETQ. The CDR3 is 16 amino acids. V was pared by 3 bases and J by 4 bases, with 10 bases of the junction left unmatched. The CDR3 is CASSWKTGQGITEAFF. The CDR3 DNA is TGCGCCAGCAGCTGGAAAACAGGACAGGGGATCACTGAAGCTTTCTTT.

This clonotype has a count of ten or more. The chain links TRBV6-2 or TRBV6-3 to TRBJ2-7; D gene uncertain. The CDR3 runs to 14 residues. V dropped 0 bases and J dropped 0 bases, with 6 bases sitting between them. Germline CDR1 is MNHEY and CDR2 is SVGEGT. Written as DNA, the CDR3 is TGTGCCAGCAGTTACTCAGAGAGCTCCTACGAGCAGTACTTC. Protein product: CASSYSESSYEQYF.

This clonotype was recorded many times. V usage is TRBV27 and J usage is TRBJ1-1; D gene uncertain. Germline values: CDR1 MNHEY, CDR2 SMNVEV (reference sequence). Trimming took off 4 bases at V and 0 bases at J, with 12 bases between the two ends. The CDR3 loop spans 15 amino acids. DNA for the CDR3: TGTGCCAGCAGTTCCAGCCCAGAGCTGAACACTGAAGCTTTCTTT. It specifies CASSSSPELNTEAFF.

The rearrangement uses TRBV6-1 and TRBJ1-1; 10 positions match TRBD1. The trim removed 11 bases at V and 6 bases at J, leaving 9 bases unmatched. The CDR3 length is 13 residues. Per the germline V gene, CDR1 is MNHNS and CDR2 is SASEGT. The DNA for the CDR3 is TGTGCCGGAAGGGACAGGGGTGCTTCTGAAGCTTTCTTT. Its translation is CAGRDRGASEAFF.

This clonotype occurred a few times. The chain recombines TRBV20-1 with TRBJ1-1; possible D gene TRBD1, 5 bases. The CDR3 runs 15 residues. Between the trimmed V and J ends, which lost 0 bases and 5 bases, there was a span of 16 bases. CDR1 is DFQATT and CDR2 is SNEGSKA in the germline V gene (reference sequence). CDR3: CSARDRRGRDTEAFF. CDR3 DNA sequence: TGCAGTGCTAGAGATCGGAGGGGACGGGATACTGAAGCTTTCTTT.

The sample holds a few counts of this clonotype. The CDR3 sequence is CASSQSLGGPYEQYF. For the CDR3, the DNA is TGCGCCAGCAGCCAAAGCCTGGGGGGGCCCTACGAGCAGTACTTC. The chain has TRBV4-1 and TRBJ2-7; D perhaps matches TRBD2 (7 bases). The CDR3 extends over 15 amino acids. V shed 2 bases and J shed 2 bases, with 13 bases lying between them. The V gene's germline CDR1 is MGHRA and CDR2 YSYEKL.

This clonotype was seen ten or more times. This chain uses TRBV7-9 with TRBJ2-3; possible D gene TRBD2, 5 bases. The V and J ends lost 1 base and 6 bases respectively, with 11 bases between them. Germline CDR1 reads SEHNR; CDR2 reads FQNEAQ (reference sequence). This CDR3 has 14 amino acids. The DNA of the CDR3 is TGTGCCAGCAGCTTAGGAACGGGGTTGGATACGCAGTATTTT. Translation: CASSLGTGLDTQYF.

This clonotype was seen more than once but under ten times. The CDR3 DNA is TGTGCCAGCAGTTACTCGGGGGGGCCGCAGGGCTCCTATAATTCACCCCTCCACTTT. Translating gives CASSYSGGPQGSYNSPLHF. The chain joins TRBV6-2 or TRBV6-3 to TRBJ1-6; D is perhaps TRBD1 (6 bases). The germline gives CDR1 MNHEY, CDR2 SVGEGT. The V end was cut by 0 bases, the J end by 0 bases, with 15 bases between. The CDR3 runs 19 residues.

The chain combines TRBV7-6 with TRBJ2-1, with TRBD2 matching 9 bases. Germline loops: CDR1 SGHVS, CDR2 FNYEAQ. V lost 4 bases, J lost 7 bases, and 5 bases stayed unmatched. This CDR3 comprises 14 residues. The CDR3 DNA reads TGTGCCAGCAGCTCAGCGGGGGGTTTGAATGAGCAGTTCTTC. It specifies CASSSAGGLNEQFF.

This clonotype was seen ten or more times. V gene TRBV7-2 combines with J gene TRBJ1-1, with D hard to call. The V and J ends lost 5 bases and 11 bases respectively, with 15 bases between them. Germline loops: CDR1 SGHTA, CDR2 FQGNSA. This CDR3 is built from 12 residues. The CDR3: CASSAQIRTAFF. CDR3 bases: TGTGCCAGCAGCGCACAGATCAGAACGGCTTTCTTT. The full variable domain, with the rest looked up from reference TRBV7-2 and TRBJ1-1, is GAGVSQSPSNKVTEKGKDVELRCDPISGHTALYWYRQSLGQGLEFLIYFQGNSAPDKSGLPSDRFSAERTGGSVSTLTIQRTQQEDSAVYLCASSAQIRTAFFGQGTRLTVV.

V and J are TRBV7-9 and TRBJ1-4; D not certain. V was pared by 2 bases and J by 6 bases, with 10 bases between. The CDR3 length is 14 residues. Germline values: CDR1 SEHNR, CDR2 FQNEAQ (reference sequence). The CDR3 nucleotides read TGTGCCAGCAGCTTATTGCAGCGGGATGAAAAACTGTTTTTT. Its translation is CASSLLQRDEKLFF.

The table lists this clonotype with a few counts. This sequence joins TRBV18 and TRBJ2-3; 8 bases agree with TRBD1. This CDR3 comprises 17 residues. The J segment lost 0 bases and the V segment lost 6 bases, leaving 11 bases of the junction unmatched. Germline V gene sequence: CDR1 KGHSH, CDR2 LQKENI. CDR3 protein: CASSFRMTGASTDTQYF. CDR3 sequence (DNA): TGTGCCAGCTCCTTCCGGATGACAGGGGCTAGCACAGATACGCAGTATTTT.

This clonotype has at least ten counts. The V and J genes are TRBV3-1 and TRBJ1-1; D is uncertain. The length of the CDR3 is 14 residues. V lost 0 bases to trimming and J lost 4 bases, with 9 bases between them. Looked up from germline, CDR1 is LGHDT and CDR2 is YNNKEL (reference sequence). CDR3 in amino acids: CASSQEGKGTEAFF. The CDR3 nucleotides are TGTGCCAGCAGCCAAGAGGGGAAGGGCACTGAAGCTTTCTTT.

The J gene is TRBJ1-5, the V gene TRBV20-1; no clear D. Between the trimmed V and J ends, which lost 3 bases and 0 bases, there was a span of 9 bases. CDR3 length: 14 amino acids. Germline CDR1 is DFQATT and CDR2 is SNEGSKA (reference sequence). CDR3 DNA: TGCAGTGCTAGTCCTAGTTATAGCAATCAGCCCCAGCATTTT. Translation gives CSASPSYSNQPQHF.

The rearrangement joins TRBV6-1 to TRBJ1-1; no clear D. The CDR3 has 12 amino acids. V was clipped by 3 bases and J by 10 bases, with 12 bases between them. Germline CDR1 reads MNHNS; CDR2 reads SASEGT. The CDR3 loop is CASSDRRAVAFF. In DNA form, the CDR3 reads TGTGCCAGCAGTGATAGAAGGGCGGTAGCTTTCTTT.

This clonotype was observed a handful of times. The chain combines TRBV12-3 or TRBV12-4 with TRBJ1-1; 7 bases fit TRBD1. V shed 7 bases and J 7 bases; nucleotides not matched to a gene: 12. The CDR3 is made up of 14 amino acids. This CDR3 reads CASTRQGVVSEAFF. CDR3 bases: TGTGCCAGCACCCGACAGGGCGTAGTTAGTGAAGCTTTCTTT.